This T cell receptor (beta chain) was recorded in a study of CD8 T cells in Susac syndrome. General observations from the study: By the study's own acknowledgment, its TCR sequencing and HLA analysis included relatively few individuals.

TCR beta sequencing covered blood CD8+ and CD4+ T cells. Remarks on this clonotype: Its target is unknown.

The RNA input was about 0.5 to 1 ug, and it was reverse transcribed with random hexamers. The CDR3 of TCR beta was amplified by immunoSEQ multiplex PCR across 54 Vbeta and 13 Jbeta. Each CDR3 protein is one row after TCRdb ran MiXCR on the immunoSEQ multiplex PCR reads. Of some 110,000 distinct CDR3 sequences in the sample, just under 95% are singletons; the top ten hold under 0.095%. This CDR3 has 12 residues. The V and J ends lost 2 bases and 1 base respectively, with 2 bases between them. Germline lookup yields CDR1 MNHEY and CDR2 SVGEGT. This TCR came from a human donor with multiple sclerosis. The chain links TRBV6-2 or TRBV6-3 to TRBJ1-1; unclear D gene. The material sequenced was CD4+ T cells from PBMCs. CDR3 amino acids: CASSYRNTEAFF. CDR3 sequence (DNA): TGTGCCAGCAGTTACAGGAACACTGAAGCTTTCTTT.